These 18 T cell receptor beta chains originate from one sample sequenced in a study of memory CD4+ T cells and cytomegalovirus serostatus. Single viable CD3+CD4+CD8-CD45RO+ cells were sorted as the memory CD4+ T cells. Sequencing used immunoSEQ multiplex PCR; TCRdb keeps in-frame clones, though not all of them. The sample yields approximately 44,000 clones, 76% seen once. The sequenced material came from memory CD4+ T cells from blood. Every receptor here comes from an adult in good health and CMV-seronegative.

V gene TRBV10-3 combines with J gene TRBJ2-1, with 8 bases fitting TRBD2. The V segment lost 6 bases and the J segment 7 bases; nucleotides outside the gene matches: 8. The CDR3 is made up of 14 amino acids. Germline V CDR1 and CDR2: ENHRY, SYGVKD. CDR3 in DNA: TGTGCCATCAGCTCAGCGGGAGAGGGGAATGAGCAGTTCTTC. Translated: CAISSAGEGNEQFF.

The gene calls are TRBV20-1 and TRBJ1-2; D ambiguous. The CDR3 spans 11 residues. Looked up from germline, CDR1 is DFQATT and CDR2 is SNEGSKA (reference sequence). V lost 4 bases and J lost 1, with 4 bases in between. DNA for the CDR3: TGCAGTGCTACCAATAACTATGGCTACACCTTC. Translating it yields CSATNNYGYTF.

V usage is TRBV5-4 and J usage is TRBJ2-5; D gene ambiguous. The V gene lost 4 bases and the J gene lost 8 bases, with 18 bases spanning the gap. Germline V lookup: CDR1 SGHNT, CDR2 YYREEE (reference sequence). The CDR3 consists of 14 residues. This chain's CDR3 is CASSPNPEVETQYF. The CDR3 DNA follows: TGTGCCAGCAGCCCAAACCCCGAGGTAGAAACCCAGTACTTC.

The J gene is TRBJ1-2, the V gene TRBV28; TRBD1 matches at 9 bases. The CDR3 has 14 residues. Germline CDR1 reads MDHEN; CDR2 reads SYDVKM. The junction had 6 bases not matched to a gene; V was cut back by 2 bases and J by 8 bases. The CDR3: CASSLIRTGEGYTF. CDR3 DNA sequence: TGTGCCAGCAGTTTAATCAGGACAGGGGAGGGCTACACCTTC.

The chain couples TRBV5-1 to TRBJ2-3; 11 bases fit TRBD2. Germline CDR1 is SGHRS and CDR2 is YFSETQ. The CDR3 has 15 residues. The V gene end was trimmed by 0 bases and the J gene end by 10 bases; junction bases not matched to a gene: 7. This chain's CDR3 is CASSLAGLAGGPQYF. In DNA, the CDR3 is TGCGCCAGCAGCTTGGCCGGACTAGCGGGTGGACCGCAGTATTTT.

The CDR3 loop reads CASSPPQYF. Here the CDR3 DNA reads TGTGCCAGCAGCCCACCCCAGTACTTC. V is TRBV5-4 and J is TRBJ2-5; D not certain. Trimming removed 4 bases at V and 9 bases at J, with 4 bases between. The CDR3 extends over 9 amino acids. The germline V gene has CDR1 SGHNT and CDR2 YYREEE (reference sequence).

V and J are TRBV29-1 and TRBJ1-2, with D unresolved. This CDR3 region has 11 residues. Trimming took 4 bases from V and 3 from J, leaving 6 bases between them. Germline values: CDR1 SQVTM, CDR2 ANQGSEA. The CDR3 reads CSVGTDYGYTF. DNA of the CDR3: TGCAGCGTTGGGACCGACTATGGCTACACCTTC.

V usage is TRBV18 and J usage is TRBJ2-1, with D maybe TRBD2 (5 bases). Looked up from germline, CDR1 is KGHSH and CDR2 is LQKENI. The length of the CDR3 is 15 residues. Trimming left V 3 bases short and J 2 bases short, with 11 bases between. The CDR3 is CASSPSGPPYNEQFF. DNA of the CDR3: TGTGCCAGCTCACCCAGCGGTCCACCCTACAATGAGCAGTTCTTC.

J is TRBJ1-1 and V is TRBV4-1, with D unclear. The germline V gene encodes CDR1 MGHRA and CDR2 YSYEKL. V dropped 2 bases and J dropped 5 bases, with 9 bases sitting between them. The CDR3 extends over 13 amino acids. In DNA form, the CDR3 reads TGCGCCAGCAGCCAACGAACCGGGACTGAAGCTTTCTTT. Encoded protein: CASSQRTGTEAFF.

The V call is TRBV7-9, the J call TRBJ2-5; no definite D call. Germline V CDR1 and CDR2: SEHNR, FQNEAQ (reference sequence). The CDR3 length is 12 residues. Trimming cost V 5 bases and J 5 bases, with 9 bases left between them. The CDR3 DNA is TGTGCCAGCAGCCAAATACGGGAGACCCAGTACTTC. Its protein is CASSQIRETQYF. Together with reference TRBV7-9 and TRBJ2-5, the CDR3 gives the full variable domain: DTGVSQNPRHKITKRGQNVTFRCDPISEHNRLYWYRQTLGQGPEFLTYFQNEAQLEKSRLLSDRFSAERPKGSFSTLEIQRTEQGDSAMYLCASSQIRETQYFGPGTRLLVL.

The chain carries TRBV28 and TRBJ1-2; 7 bases agree with TRBD1. This CDR3 is built from 15 residues. Germline CDR1 and CDR2: MDHEN and SYDVKM. Trimming cost V 5 bases and J 5 bases; bases outside gene matches: 11. In DNA form, the CDR3 reads TGTGCCAGCAGTCCTCCCCACAGGGGAGGGTATGGCTACACCTTC. The encoded protein is CASSPPHRGGYGYTF.

The rearrangement uses TRBV5-6 and TRBJ1-1; D is unresolved. Trimming took off 2 bases at V and 8 bases at J, with 10 bases between the two ends. The CDR3 loop spans 12 amino acids. Germline-derived CDR1 and CDR2 are SGHDT and YYEEEE. The CDR3 sequence: CASSFRLREAFF. CDR3 nucleotides: TGTGCCAGCAGCTTTAGGTTGAGAGAAGCTTTCTTT.

This clone was counted once. J is TRBJ1-2 and V is TRBV10-3; D is possibly TRBD1 (5 bases). V was trimmed by 0 bases and J by 3 bases, leaving 8 bases between them. Germline CDR1 reads ENHRY; CDR2 reads SYGVKD. The CDR3 extends over 14 amino acids. Here the CDR3 reads CAISESAGDYGYTF. The CDR3 nucleotides are TGTGCCATCAGTGAGTCGGCGGGGGACTATGGCTACACCTTC.

The rearrangement links TRBV6-1 to TRBJ2-7, with 9 bases fitting TRBD1. The CDR3 covers 13 residues. Germline lookup yields CDR1 MNHNS and CDR2 SASEGT. V lost 6 bases to trimming and J lost 2 bases; unmatched junction nucleotides: 2. The CDR3 sequence is CASSRDRAYEQYF. The CDR3 nucleotides are TGTGCCAGCAGCCGGGACAGGGCCTACGAGCAGTACTTC.

This clone was picked up one time. This chain connects TRBV4-1 to TRBJ1-3; D remains unclear. Trimming removed 0 bases at V and 0 bases at J, with 15 bases between. The CDR3 is made up of 18 amino acids. CDR1 MGHRA and CDR2 YSYEKL come from the germline V gene. The CDR3 sequence: CASSQETLTSNSGNTIYF. CDR3 in DNA: TGCGCCAGCAGCCAAGAAACATTAACCTCAAACTCTGGAAACACCATATATTTT.

V and J are TRBV30 and TRBJ2-2; the D call may be TRBD1 or TRBD2 (5 bases each). CDR3 length: 16 amino acids. Germline CDR1 GTSNPN, CDR2 SVGIG (reference sequence). The germline V and J ends were trimmed by 7 bases and 2 bases, with 20 bases remaining between them. This CDR3 is CASTWGSKSNTGELFF. The CDR3 DNA reads as TGTGCCTCCACTTGGGGGAGCAAGTCTAACACCGGGGAGCTGTTTTTT.

V and J are TRBV5-4 and TRBJ2-2; D uncertain. This CDR3 is built from 14 residues. V lost 4 bases and J 1 base, leaving 8 bases between the germline ends. Per the germline V gene, CDR1 is SGHNT and CDR2 is YYREEE (reference sequence). CDR3: CASSPPGNTGELFF. Here the CDR3 DNA reads TGTGCCAGCAGCCCCCCAGGGAACACCGGGGAGCTGTTTTTT.

The V call is TRBV18, the J call TRBJ2-7; possible D gene TRBD1, 5 bases. V dropped 5 bases and J dropped 3 bases, with 11 bases sitting between them. This CDR3 spans 13 amino acids. Germline CDR1 KGHSH, CDR2 LQKENI. Here the CDR3 DNA reads TGTGCCAGCTCAACAGACAGCAACTACGAGCAGTACTTC. Protein product: CASSTDSNYEQYF.